This T cell receptor (beta chain) derives from a study of CD8 T cells in Susac syndrome. Random hexamers were used to reverse transcribe the RNA input (roughly 0.5 to 1 ug). It was immunoSEQ multiplex PCR that amplified TCR beta CDR3 across 54 Vbeta and 13 Jbeta. Each CDR3 protein is one row after TCRdb ran MiXCR on the immunoSEQ multiplex PCR reads. The table has hundreds of thousands of distinct CDR3 sequences, over 90% seen once. The CDR3 is 13 residues long. V lost 3 bases to trimming and J lost 8 bases; unmatched junction nucleotides: 6. Germline V lookup: CDR1 SEHNR, CDR2 FQNEAQ (reference sequence).

This receptor was obtained from a human donor with Susac syndrome. J is TRBJ1-2 and V is TRBV7-9; the match to TRBD1 covers 7 bases. The sample taken for sequencing was CD4+ T cells from PBMCs. CDR3 loop: CASSFDRVGGYTF. In DNA, the CDR3 is TGTGCCAGCAGCTTCGACAGGGTCGGGGGCTACACCTTC.